The next 9 T cell receptor beta chains were all read from a single sample in a study of cytotoxic CD8 clonotypes in ibrutinib-treated CLL. Generated by immunoSEQ multiplex PCR, the TCRdb table keeps only in-frame clones and is missing some. The sample records fewer than 90,000 clones, 68% being singletons. This sample comprised PBMCs, obtained after 12 months of ibrutinib treatment. These receptor sequences come from a human donor with chronic lymphocytic leukemia.

The rearrangement links TRBV5-1 to TRBJ2-5; D unclear. The CDR3 loop spans 12 amino acids. Germline CDR1 SGHRS, CDR2 YFSETQ. V shed 4 bases and J shed 5 bases, with 9 bases lying between them. CDR3 bases: TGCGCCAGCAGCCGACCCCGGGAGACCCAGTACTTC. This sequence encodes CASSRPRETQYF.

The gene calls are TRBV5-1 and TRBJ2-1; 8 positions agree with TRBD2. The germline CDR1 and CDR2 sequences are SGHRS and YFSETQ. Unmatched junction bases numbered 6, after V lost 3 bases and J lost 4 bases. This CDR3 contains 15 residues. The DNA of the CDR3 is TGCGCCAGCAGCTCCGGACTAGCTGGTTACAATGAGCAGTTCTTC. Protein: CASSSGLAGYNEQFF.

The chain links TRBV5-4 to TRBJ2-1; 8 positions match TRBD1. The V segment lost 3 bases and the J segment 4 bases; nucleotides outside the gene matches: 3. This CDR3 spans 14 amino acids. CDR1 and CDR2 (germline): SGHNT, YYREEE (reference sequence). DNA of the CDR3: TGTGCCAGCAGCTGGGGGACAGGTTACAATGAGCAGTTCTTC. Translated, it gives CASSWGTGYNEQFF. Filled out from reference TRBV5-4 and TRBJ2-1, the complete variable domain reads ETGVTQSPTHLIKTRGQQVTLRCSSQSGHNTVSWYQQALGQGPQFIFQYYREEENGRGNFPPRFSGLQFPNYSSELNVNALELDDSALYLCASSWGTGYNEQFFGPGTRLTVL.

This chain uses TRBV7-9 with TRBJ1-1; D unclear. Between the trimmed V and J ends, which lost 5 bases and 0 bases, there was a span of 10 bases. Germline V gives CDR1 SEHNR, CDR2 FQNEAQ (reference sequence). This CDR3 has 14 amino acids. In nucleotides, the CDR3 is TGTGCCAGCAGCCCCGAGAGGATGAACACTGAAGCTTTCTTT. This encodes CASSPERMNTEAFF.

The rearrangement joins TRBV7-2 to TRBJ2-4, with D maybe TRBD2 (6 bases). Trimming left V 2 bases short and J 4 bases short, with 9 bases between. Germline CDR1 SGHTA, CDR2 FQGNSA. The CDR3 is 14 residues long. The DNA for the CDR3 is TGTGCCAGCAGCTTACGGGGAGGAAAAAACATTCAGTACTTC. Encoded protein: CASSLRGGKNIQYF.

This clone was found a few times. J is TRBJ2-7 and V is TRBV5-4, with D maybe TRBD2 (6 bases). The germline V gene has CDR1 SGHNT and CDR2 YYREEE (reference sequence). V was shortened by 0 bases and J by 7 bases, with 14 bases between the two germline ends. CDR3 length equals 14 residues. CDR3 DNA: TGTGCCAGCAGCTTGGTGCGGGGCTCGGGTGAGCAGTACTTC. As protein: CASSLVRGSGEQYF.

This clone was recorded once. The chain has TRBV5-1 and TRBJ1-3, with TRBD1 as a possible D gene (5 bases). Germline loops: CDR1 SGHRS, CDR2 YFSETQ. Trimming pared 5 bases from V and 2 bases from J, leaving 14 bases between. This CDR3 comprises 15 residues. CDR3 residues: CASSHTGLAGNTIYF. The CDR3, as DNA: TGCGCCAGCAGTCATACAGGACTGGCTGGAAACACCATATATTTT.

The chain links TRBV7-2 to TRBJ2-4, with D possibly being TRBD2 (6 bases). The CDR3 is made up of 12 amino acids. With 8 bases removed from V and 8 bases from J, the gap between germline ends came to 13 bases. CDR1 is SGHTA and CDR2 is FQGNSA in the germline V gene. The CDR3 reads CASGSPGDIQYF. The CDR3 coding sequence is TGTGCCAGCGGATCTCCGGGGGACATTCAGTACTTC.

The chain combines TRBV11-2 with TRBJ2-2; D might be TRBD1 (6 bases). Deletions cut 2 bases from V and 3 bases from J, with 10 bases between. The CDR3 contains 15 residues. Germline CDR1 is SGHAT and CDR2 is FQNNGV. The CDR3 DNA reads as TGTGCCAGCAGCTTAAGCAGGGGAGACACCGGGGAGCTGTTTTTT. Translating gives CASSLSRGDTGELFF.